Below are 22 T cell receptor beta chains sequenced from a single sample in a study of regulatory T cells in long-lasting Graves disease. The time point denotes: newly diagnosed GD, antithyroid drugs for less than 3 months. PBMC RNA served as the TCR library source. Assembly of TCR beta libraries relied on iRepertoire HTBI primers together with Arm-PCR of CDR3 regions. TCRdb re-called the multiplex PCR reads through MiXCR, storing one row per CDR3 protein. The table has 400,000 to 550,000 distinct CDR3 sequences, roughly 15% seen once. A further study also used this sample, focusing on T cells in Graves' hyperthyroidism and ophthalmopathy.

The sample here was peripheral blood mononuclear cells (PBMCs), taken at new diagnosis, from a patient treated with antithyroid drugs. The source of these receptors is a woman in her twenties or thirties with Graves disease.

The chain joins TRBV15 to TRBJ2-5, with unresolved D. Trimming pared 0 bases from V and 5 bases from J, leaving 13 bases between. The CDR3 runs 15 residues. Germline-derived CDR1 and CDR2 are LNHNV and YYDKDF (reference sequence). The CDR3 reads CATSRDPAAAETQYF. CDR3 in DNA: TGTGCCACCAGCAGAGACCCGGCGGCCGCCGAGACCCAGTACTTC.

This clonotype has ten or more counts. DNA for the CDR3: TGCGCCAGCAGCGCTCGTACAGGGGTCAAAGTCATTCAGTACTTC. It yields the protein CASSARTGVKVIQYF. V and J are TRBV5-1 and TRBJ2-4, with TRBD1 matching over 7 bases. The J segment lost 9 bases and the V segment lost 4 bases, leaving 13 bases of the junction unmatched. There are 15 residues in the CDR3. Per the germline V gene, CDR1 is SGHRS and CDR2 is YFSETQ.

At least ten counts were recorded for this clonotype. The chain recombines TRBV24-1 with TRBJ2-3; 10 bases map to TRBD2. Germline values: CDR1 KGHDR, CDR2 SFDVKD. The CDR3 has 15 amino acids. Losses at the gene ends were 3 bases for V and 4 bases for J; bases not matched to a gene: 3. In nucleotides, the CDR3 is TGTGCCACCAGTGATCCCGGGACTAGCGCAGATACGCAGTATTTT. Its protein is CATSDPGTSADTQYF.

To note about this clonotype: A read error may produce the germline difference seen at one junction end. The chain has TRBV10-3 and TRBJ2-1; 12 bases are a match to TRBD2. CDR3 length equals 18 residues. Germline V CDR1 and CDR2: ENHRY, SYGVKD. CDR3 sequence (DNA): TGTGCCGTCAGTGAGCGGACTAGCGGGAAGAAAAGTTTCGATGAGCAGTTCTTC. This gives the protein CAVSERTSGKKSFDEQFF.

A remark on this clonotype: Possible read error: a much larger clone is one base away. This rearrangement joins TRBV29-1 to TRBJ2-1; 9 bases fit TRBD2. Unmatched junction bases numbered 19, after V lost 6 bases and J lost 10 bases. The CDR3 covers 16 residues. The germline V gene has CDR1 SQVTM and CDR2 ANQGSEA. As DNA, the CDR3 is TGCAGCGTGCCGCCGGGACTAGCTCAGAGCTCCTACGAGCAGTTCTTC. This codes for CSVPPGLAQSSYEQFF.

The V gene is TRBV27, the J gene TRBJ1-1; 7 nucleotides match TRBD1. Germline loops: CDR1 MNHEY, CDR2 SMNVEV (reference sequence). CDR3 length: 14 amino acids. The trim removed 6 bases at V and 1 base at J, leaving 5 bases unmatched. The chain's CDR3 is CASRWDSGNTEAFF. The CDR3 DNA is TGTGCCAGCAGATGGGACAGCGGGAACACTGAAGCTTTCTTT.

This clonotype was picked up many times. The V and J genes are TRBV7-6 and TRBJ2-1; possibly TRBD2 for D (6 bases). Germline values: CDR1 SGHVS, CDR2 FNYEAQ. The CDR3 covers 15 residues. Trimming took 2 bases from V and 6 from J, leaving 14 bases between them. The DNA of the CDR3 is TGTGCCAGCAGCTTAAGTGCGGGAATGGGCAATGAGCAGTTCTTC. Translating gives CASSLSAGMGNEQFF.

The table lists this clonotype with many counts. V and J are TRBV30 and TRBJ2-5, with D perhaps matching TRBD1 (5 bases). This CDR3 spans 11 amino acids. Trimming left V 4 bases short and J 2 bases short, with 5 bases between. Germline V CDR1 and CDR2: GTSNPN, SVGIG (reference sequence). CDR3 loop: CAWNRQETQYF. For the CDR3, the DNA is TGTGCCTGGAACAGGCAAGAGACCCAGTACTTC.

This clonotype appeared many times. V and J are TRBV18 and TRBJ2-2, with D possibly TRBD1 on 6 matching bases. This CDR3 contains 14 residues. Germline assignment: CDR1 KGHSH and CDR2 LQKENI. V lost 6 bases and J 7 bases, leaving 15 bases between the germline ends. The CDR3 here is CASSVDRGGGELFF. The CDR3 DNA sequence: TGTGCCAGCTCCGTTGACCGAGGGGGCGGGGAGCTGTTTTTT.

This clonotype has at least ten counts. V usage is TRBV30 and J usage is TRBJ2-1, with 8 bases aligning to TRBD2. V was pared by 7 bases and J by 7 bases, with 9 bases of the junction left unmatched. The CDR3 runs to 13 residues. Germline CDR1 GTSNPN, CDR2 SVGIG (reference sequence). This chain's CDR3 is CASSGSAGNEQFF. Written as DNA, the CDR3 is TGTGCCTCGAGCGGGAGCGCTGGGAATGAGCAGTTCTTC.

This clonotype was counted ten times or more. The gene calls are TRBV12-3 or TRBV12-4 and TRBJ2-7, with D maybe TRBD2 (6 bases). CDR3 size: 15 residues. Trimming shortened V by 1 base and J by 4 bases, and 14 bases separated the two germline ends. CDR3 amino acids: CASSLGGVGPYEQYF. The CDR3 DNA reads TGTGCCAGCAGTTTAGGGGGGGTTGGGCCGTACGAGCAGTACTTC.

This clonotype was detected only once. A read error is possible here, since a much larger clone lies one base away. The V call is TRBV11-2, the J call TRBJ2-1, with 11 bases fitting TRBD2. J lost 7 bases, V lost 3 bases, and 11 bases had no gene match. CDR3 length: 17 residues. Germline V CDR1 and CDR2: SGHAT, FQNNGV. CDR3 sequence reads: CASSFLAGGPRTNEQFF. The CDR3 DNA reads as TGTGCCAGCAGCTTTCTAGCGGGAGGCCCCAGGACGAATGAGCAGTTCTTC.

This clonotype appeared many times. The chain couples TRBV5-1 to TRBJ2-1, with 9 positions matching TRBD2. The CDR3 is 16 amino acids. Germline V CDR1 and CDR2: SGHRS, YFSETQ. V gave up 2 bases and J gave up 5 bases; unmatched junction bases: 8. The CDR3 loop reads CASSFSLSGSHNEQFF. The CDR3 DNA sequence: TGCGCCAGCAGCTTTAGCCTTAGCGGGAGCCACAATGAGCAGTTCTTC.

In this sample, this clonotype turned up a few times. The J gene is TRBJ1-2, the V gene TRBV20-1; 9 nucleotides agree with TRBD1. Germline V gene data show CDR1 as DFQATT and CDR2 as SNEGSKA (reference sequence). The CDR3 length is 17 residues. V lost 4 bases to trimming and J lost 8 bases; unmatched junction nucleotides: 20. CDR3 in DNA: TGCAGTGCTAACCCCCCGACCGGGACAGGGATTCAAGGGGGCTACACCTTC. Translation gives CSANPPTGTGIQGGYTF.

The table lists this clonotype with a few counts. V usage is TRBV5-1 and J usage is TRBJ1-4, with TRBD1 identical over 7 bases. Per the germline V gene, CDR1 is SGHRS and CDR2 is YFSETQ. The V segment lost 4 bases and the J segment 0 bases; nucleotides outside the gene matches: 3. The CDR3 has 15 residues. The CDR3 bases are TGCGCCAGCAGCACCGGACAGGCAACTAATGAAAAACTGTTTTTT. Translation: CASSTGQATNEKLFF.

This clonotype was counted at least ten times. The genes are TRBV6-5 and TRBJ1-5; D gene uncertain. The germline CDR1 and CDR2 sequences are MNHEY and SVGAGI. This CDR3 has 14 amino acids. Deletions cut 2 bases from V and 3 bases from J, with 8 bases between. This CDR3 is CASSYGRNNQPQHF. CDR3 nucleotides: TGTGCCAGCAGTTACGGCAGGAACAATCAGCCCCAGCATTTT.

At least ten counts were recorded for this clonotype. V usage is TRBV2 and J usage is TRBJ1-5; 10 bases fit TRBD1. Germline CDR1 SNHLY, CDR2 FYNNEI. After removal of 5 bases from V and 7 bases from J, the junction contained 5 bases not matched to a gene. The CDR3 totals 14 residues. CDR3 DNA sequence: TGTGCCAGCAGTCCCGGGACAGGGGTGCAGCCCCAGCATTTT. Encoded protein: CASSPGTGVQPQHF.

This clonotype came up many times. The chain is built from TRBV24-1 and TRBJ2-5; tentative D call: TRBD2 (6 bases). The CDR3 runs to 16 residues. CDR1 is KGHDR, CDR2 SFDVKD, per germline. Trimming took 9 bases from V and 5 from J, leaving 24 bases between them. CDR3 amino acids: CATGGKGQGISETQYF. The CDR3 DNA reads as TGTGCCACCGGGGGGAAGGGGCAGGGCATCTCGGAGACCCAGTACTTC.

Many counts were recorded for this clonotype. The chain is built from TRBV29-1 and TRBJ2-3; D not resolved. Trimming took 6 bases from V and 2 from J, leaving 9 bases between them. The CDR3 consists of 12 residues. Germline CDR1 is SQVTM and CDR2 is ANQGSEA. Here the CDR3 reads CSVNYLTDTQYF. In nucleotides, the CDR3 is TGCAGCGTGAACTACCTCACAGATACGCAGTATTTT.

J is TRBJ2-1 and V is TRBV28; 9 bases match TRBD1. Germline assignment: CDR1 MDHEN and CDR2 SYDVKM. The CDR3 runs 14 residues. Trimming cost V 2 bases and J 9 bases; bases outside gene matches: 5. In DNA, the CDR3 is TGTGCCAGCAGTTTAGCGGGGACAGGGACTGAGCAGTTCTTC. It yields the protein CASSLAGTGTEQFF.

The chain combines TRBV28 with TRBJ1-1; TRBD1 aligns across 7 bases. CDR1 is MDHEN and CDR2 is SYDVKM in the germline V gene. V was clipped by 3 bases and J by 7 bases; unmatched bases: 8. This CDR3 region has 14 residues. Here the CDR3 DNA reads TGTGCCAGCAGTTTGAGGCAGGGGGGGGATGAAGCTTTCTTT. Amino acid sequence: CASSLRQGGDEAFF. Supplemented by reference TRBV28 and TRBJ1-1, the full variable domain reads DVKVTQSSRYLVKRTGEKVFLECVQDMDHENMFWYRQDPGLGLRLIYFSYDVKMKEKGDIPEGYSVSREKKERFSLILESASTNQTSMYLCASSLRQGGDEAFFGQGTRLTVV.

This clonotype occurred many times. V and J are TRBV28 and TRBJ2-3; D is unresolved. V shed 6 bases and J shed 3 bases, with 10 bases lying between them. The CDR3 runs 13 residues. The germline V gene has CDR1 MDHEN and CDR2 SYDVKM. CDR3: CASSPMETDTQYF. CDR3 bases: TGTGCCAGCAGCCCAATGGAGACAGATACGCAGTATTTT. Full variable domain (rest looked up from reference TRBV28 and TRBJ2-3): DVKVTQSSRYLVKRTGEKVFLECVQDMDHENMFWYRQDPGLGLRLIYFSYDVKMKEKGDIPEGYSVSREKKERFSLILESASTNQTSMYLCASSPMETDTQYFGPGTRLTVL.